Each of the 24 T cell receptor beta chains below was sequenced from the same sample in a study of vaccination effects on CD4 cells after COVID-19. Their antigens remain unidentified. Under the ViraFEST assay, PBMC were stimulated with viral peptide pools so that antigen-specific CD4+ T cells expanded. Sequencing was performed afterwards. Upon completion of about ten days in culture, CD4+ T cells were isolated. Two-dose BNT162b2 or mRNA-1273 vaccination was given to participants. Sequencing was performed with immunoSEQ multiplex PCR; in TCRdb, only in-frame clones are kept and a portion is missing. The sample contains tens of thousands of clones, roughly 72% of which appear only once. Sample: CD4+ T cells from PBMCs cultured with HCoV-229E spike peptides, taken after COVID-19 vaccination. The receptors were sampled from a human donor who received a COVID-19 vaccine.

This clone has just one count. The chain employs TRBV27 and TRBJ2-1; 7 bases fit TRBD1. V trimming: 10 bases; J trimming: 14 bases; junction bases outside the gene matches: 17. This CDR3 comprises 13 residues. Germline values: CDR1 MNHEY, CDR2 SMNVEV (reference sequence). The CDR3 loop reads CATDRAVRIMEFF. In DNA, the CDR3 is TGTGCCACCGACAGGGCCGTCCGTATTATGGAGTTCTTC.

The J gene is TRBJ1-1, the V gene TRBV12-3 or TRBV12-4; D uncertain. Trimming took off 2 bases at V and 8 bases at J, with 9 bases between the two ends. CDR3 length equals 12 residues. The CDR3 spells CASSLIGSEAFF. CDR3 sequence (DNA): TGTGCCAGCAGTTTAATAGGGTCGGAAGCTTTCTTT.

A few counts support this clone. This chain connects TRBV18 to TRBJ1-3; D is uncertain. The CDR3 contains 15 residues. Germline V gene data show CDR1 as KGHSH and CDR2 as LQKENI. Trimming removed 3 bases from V and 9 bases from J, with 18 bases in between. The CDR3 protein is CASSPWTVGIGTIYF. The CDR3, as DNA: TGTGCCAGCTCACCCTGGACCGTCGGGATAGGCACCATATATTTT.

The J gene is TRBJ2-3, the V gene TRBV24-1; the match to TRBD2 covers 7 bases. The germline gives CDR1 KGHDR, CDR2 SFDVKD. With V trimmed by 6 bases and J by 1 base, 6 bases remained unmatched. This CDR3 contains 15 residues. The CDR3 spells CATSKRGDGTDTQYF. In nucleotides, the CDR3 is TGTGCCACCAGTAAACGGGGGGATGGCACAGATACGCAGTATTTT.

This clone occurred a few times. CDR3 sequence (DNA): TGTGCCAGCAGCCTGACTCAGGGACCGTCAAATTCACCCCTCCACTTT. Encoded protein: CASSLTQGPSNSPLHF. The chain is built from TRBV3-1 (or the pseudogene TRBV3-2) and TRBJ1-6, with D possibly being TRBD1 (5 bases). Trimming took 4 bases from V and 7 from J, leaving 17 bases between them. The CDR3 has 16 residues. Germline CDR1 reads LGHDT; CDR2 reads YNNKEL (reference sequence).

The V and J genes are TRBV9 and TRBJ2-5; D might be TRBD1 or TRBD2, each matching 6 bases. Trimming cost V 1 base and J 3 bases, with 7 bases left between them. There are 13 residues in the CDR3. Germline CDR1 SGDLS, CDR2 YYNGEE. The CDR3 DNA sequence: TGTGCCAGCAGCGTAAGGGGGGAAGAGACCCAGTACTTC. This encodes CASSVRGEETQYF.

This sequence joins TRBV14 and TRBJ1-2; D uncertain. CDR1 and CDR2 from the germline V gene are SGHDN and FVKESK. This CDR3 is 12 amino acids long. Between the trimmed V and J ends, which lost 4 bases and 5 bases, there was a span of 8 bases. The CDR3 coding sequence is TGTGCCAGCAGCCCAAGCAGTTATGGCTACACCTTC. Protein: CASSPSSYGYTF.

CDR3 region: CASSLGTVSYNEQFF. CDR3 coding DNA: TGTGCCAGCAGCCTGGGGACCGTTTCCTACAATGAGCAGTTCTTC. The chain combines TRBV7-2 with TRBJ2-1; D is perhaps TRBD1 or TRBD2 (5 bases each). The CDR3 is 15 amino acids. Per germline, CDR1 SGHTA and CDR2 FQGNSA. V dropped 5 bases and J dropped 1 base, with 12 bases sitting between them.

This sequence joins TRBV5-1 and TRBJ2-2; no firm D call. This CDR3 is built from 16 residues. V was shortened by 0 bases and J by 4 bases, with 13 bases between the two germline ends. The germline V gene has CDR1 SGHRS and CDR2 YFSETQ. The chain's CDR3 is CASSLETGRGTGELFF. As DNA, the CDR3 is TGCGCCAGCAGCTTGGAAACCGGGCGCGGCACCGGGGAGCTGTTTTTT. Full variable domain (rest looked up from reference TRBV5-1 and TRBJ2-2): KAGVTQTPRYLIKTRGQQVTLSCSPISGHRSVSWYQQTPGQGLQFLFEYFSETQRNKGNFPGRFSGRQFSNSRSEMNVSTLELGDSALYLCASSLETGRGTGELFFGEGSRLTVL.

The table lists this clone with a few counts. This chain connects TRBV5-6 to TRBJ1-1; a weak D match, TRBD1 (5 bases). The V gene's germline CDR1 is SGHDT and CDR2 YYEEEE. This CDR3 has 13 residues. The germline V and J ends were trimmed by 7 bases and 5 bases, with 15 bases remaining between them. For the CDR3, the DNA is TGTGCCAGCTCCAGGGTAGAAGAGACTGAAGCTTTCTTT. This sequence encodes CASSRVEETEAFF.

CDR3 DNA: TGTGCCAGCAGTTACAGGGGATCTGGCACAGATACGCAGTATTTT. It specifies CASSYRGSGTDTQYF. V and J are TRBV5-8 and TRBJ2-3; 7 bases fit TRBD1. J gave up 1 base and V 5 bases, and 7 bases lay outside the gene matches. Germline-derived CDR1 and CDR2 are SGHTS and YDEGEE. The CDR3 is 15 residues long.

The V and J genes are TRBV12-3 or TRBV12-4 and TRBJ2-5, with a tentative D call TRBD1 (5 bases). Trimming removed 3 bases from V and 5 bases from J, with 10 bases in between. This CDR3 is 13 amino acids long. The CDR3 here is CASSFQPGETQYF. The CDR3 region has the DNA TGTGCCAGCAGTTTCCAGCCAGGGGAGACCCAGTACTTC.

The V gene is TRBV14, the J gene TRBJ1-4; TRBD1 matches at 7 bases. Germline-derived CDR1 and CDR2 are SGHDN and FVKESK. The CDR3 extends over 12 amino acids. Trimming at V came to 2 bases and at J to 13 bases, leaving 4 bases not matched to a gene. Here the CDR3 DNA reads TGTGCCAGCAGCCAATTGGGACAGCGACTGTTTTTT. Translated: CASSQLGQRLFF. Combining the CDR3 with reference TRBV14 and TRBJ1-4 gives the whole variable domain EAGVTQFPSHSVIEKGQTVTLRCDPISGHDNLYWYRRVMGKEIKFLLHFVKESKQDESGMPNNRFLAERTGGTYSTLKVQPAELEDSGVYFCASSQLGQRLFFGSGTQLSVL.

The chain links TRBV5-1 to TRBJ1-2; D gene uncertain. Per germline, CDR1 SGHRS and CDR2 YFSETQ. V was pared by 9 bases and J by 7 bases, with 22 bases between. The CDR3 length is 14 residues. The DNA for the CDR3 is TGCGCCACCAAGCCACTTGTTGGGGAAGGTGGCTACACCTTC. Translating it yields CATKPLVGEGGYTF.

This clone came up a few times. The chain carries TRBV2 and TRBJ1-4, with D unclear. V was clipped by 7 bases and J by 4 bases, with 25 bases between them. The CDR3 spans 18 residues. CDR1 and CDR2 (germline): SNHLY, FYNNEI. The CDR3 loop reads CASTATLPLLAGNEKLFF. The CDR3 DNA reads as TGTGCCAGCACCGCGACCTTACCCCTACTCGCGGGTAATGAAAAACTGTTTTTT.

This chain joins TRBV7-9 and TRBJ2-3; D uncertain. This CDR3 contains 16 residues. V was trimmed by 8 bases and J by 2 bases, leaving 20 bases between them. Germline V gene lookup returns CDR1 SEHNR and CDR2 FQNEAQ (reference sequence). CDR3 nucleotide sequence: TGTGCCAGCGGATCCCCGACCGGGCTGACCACAGATACGCAGTATTTT. Amino acid sequence: CASGSPTGLTTDTQYF. The full variable domain, rest sourced from reference TRBV7-9 and TRBJ2-3, is DTGVSQNPRHKITKRGQNVTFRCDPISEHNRLYWYRQTLGQGPEFLTYFQNEAQLEKSRLLSDRFSAERPKGSFSTLEIQRTEQGDSAMYLCASGSPTGLTTDTQYFGPGTRLTVL.

This chain uses TRBV6-6 with TRBJ2-7; possibly TRBD2 for D (6 bases). This CDR3 is 14 amino acids long. Germline CDR1 is MNHNY and CDR2 is SVGAGI (reference sequence). Trimming shortened V by 0 bases and J by 0 bases, and 6 bases separated the two germline ends. CDR3 sequence reads: CASSYSRGSYEQYV. In DNA form, the CDR3 reads TGTGCCAGCAGTTACTCGCGGGGCTCCTACGAGCAGTACGTC.

V and J are TRBV24-1 and TRBJ2-3; possibly TRBD2 for D (5 bases). V was trimmed by 3 bases and J by 2 bases, leaving 11 bases between them. The CDR3 is 15 residues long. CDR1 and CDR2 from the germline V gene are KGHDR and SFDVKD. The CDR3 nucleotides are TGTGCCACCAGTGATCCGGCCGGGATCACAGATACGCAGTATTTT. The encoded protein is CATSDPAGITDTQYF.

The CDR3 protein is CAWGRDIPLYNEQFF. In DNA form, the CDR3 reads TGTGCCTGGGGTAGGGACATACCTTTGTACAATGAGCAGTTCTTC. V and J are TRBV30 and TRBJ2-1; TRBD1 is a possible D gene (6 bases). Germline values: CDR1 GTSNPN, CDR2 SVGIG (reference sequence). The CDR3 has 15 residues. Trimming took off 5 bases at V and 4 bases at J, with 18 bases between the two ends.

This clone was recorded a few times. V usage is TRBV6-6 and J usage is TRBJ1-2; D possibly corresponds to TRBD1 (6 bases). This CDR3 contains 13 residues. The germline V gene has CDR1 MNHNY and CDR2 SVGAGI (reference sequence). V lost 2 bases to trimming and J lost 4 bases, with 8 bases between them. CDR3 DNA sequence: TGTGCCAGCAGTTACCCAGGGGCCTATGGCTACACCTTC. This codes for CASSYPGAYGYTF.

The V gene is TRBV18, the J gene TRBJ1-1; 8 bases fit TRBD1. Germline CDR1 KGHSH, CDR2 LQKENI. The CDR3 is made up of 12 amino acids. V lost 5 bases to trimming and J lost 10 bases; unmatched junction nucleotides: 6. CDR3 residues: CASSSDRAIAFF. CDR3 bases: TGTGCCAGCTCATCGGACAGGGCGATAGCTTTCTTT.

The chain couples TRBV7-8 to TRBJ2-2; TRBD1 matches 8 bases. After removal of 7 bases from V and 3 bases from J, the junction contained 13 bases not matched to a gene. The CDR3 has 17 amino acids. Looked up from germline, CDR1 is SGHVS and CDR2 is FQNEAQ. The CDR3 DNA follows: TGTGCCAGCACCAAGACTCGGACAGGGTTGGACACCGGGGAGCTGTTTTTT. This encodes CASTKTRTGLDTGELFF. Drawing the rest from reference TRBV7-8 and TRBJ2-2, the complete variable domain is GAGVSQSPRYKVAKRGQDVALRCDPISGHVSLFWYQQALGQGPEFLTYFQNEAQLDKSGLPSDRFFAERPEGSVSTLKIQRTQQEDSAVYLCASTKTRTGLDTGELFFGEGSRLTVL.

The genes are TRBV5-1 and TRBJ1-3; D may be TRBD1 (5 bases). Trimming stripped 0 bases from V and 5 bases from J, with 9 bases between. The CDR3 consists of 14 residues. Per the germline V gene, CDR1 is SGHRS and CDR2 is YFSETQ. The CDR3 DNA is TGCGCCAGCAGCTTGGGCCGGGGGAGAAACACCATATATTTT. The encoded protein is CASSLGRGRNTIYF.

This rearrangement joins TRBV6-5 to TRBJ1-2; D not certain. Trimming removed 4 bases from V and 1 base from J, with 10 bases in between. The CDR3 extends over 14 amino acids. In germline, CDR1 is MNHEY, CDR2 SVGAGI. The CDR3 region is CASSSRGLNYGYTF. The CDR3 DNA reads TGTGCCAGCAGTTCCCGCGGACTTAACTATGGCTACACCTTC.